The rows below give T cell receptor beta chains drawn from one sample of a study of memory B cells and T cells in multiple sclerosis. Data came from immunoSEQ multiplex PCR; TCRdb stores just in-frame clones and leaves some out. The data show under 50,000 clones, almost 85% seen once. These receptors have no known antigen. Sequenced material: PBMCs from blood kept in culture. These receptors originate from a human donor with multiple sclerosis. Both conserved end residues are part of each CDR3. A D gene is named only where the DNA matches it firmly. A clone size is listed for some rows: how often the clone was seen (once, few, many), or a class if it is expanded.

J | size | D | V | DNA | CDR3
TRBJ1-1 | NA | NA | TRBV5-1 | TGCGCCAGCAGCTTGAACCCCCTTGAACAGGGAACTGAAGCTTTCTTT | CASSLNPLEQGTEAFF
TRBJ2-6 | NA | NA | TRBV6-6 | TGTGCCAGCAGTTACAAAAGGGGGGCCAACGTCCTGACTTTC | CASSYKRGANVLTF
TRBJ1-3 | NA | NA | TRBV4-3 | TGCGCCAGCAGCCAAGATTATGGGGGCGGCCGCTCTGGAAACACCATATATTTT | CASSQDYGGGRSGNTIYF
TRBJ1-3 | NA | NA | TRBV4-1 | TGCGCCAGCAGCCAAGATTGGGACAACTCTGGAAACACCATATATTTT | CASSQDWDNSGNTIYF
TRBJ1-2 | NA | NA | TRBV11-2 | TGTGCCAGCAGCTTAGCGGGGGCTAACTATGGCTACACCTTC | CASSLAGANYGYTF
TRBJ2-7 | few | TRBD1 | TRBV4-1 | TGCGCCAGCAGCCAAGCCCCCGGGACAGAAGGCGAGCAGTACTTC | CASSQAPGTEGEQYF
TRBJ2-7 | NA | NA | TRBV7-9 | TGTGCCAGCAGCTTAGATATTCTTTCCTACGAGCAGTACTTC | CASSLDILSYEQYF
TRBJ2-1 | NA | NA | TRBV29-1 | TGCAGCGTTGGTGGGAGGGGGGACAGACCATACAATGAGCAGTTCTTC | CSVGGRGDRPYNEQFF
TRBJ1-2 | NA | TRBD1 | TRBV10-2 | TGCGCCAGCAGTCAGACAGGGCCTGGGGGCTACACCTTC | CASSQTGPGGYTF
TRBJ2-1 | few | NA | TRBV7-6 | TGTGCCAGCAGCTTAGCAGAGTCTGTATACAATGAGCAGTTCTTC | CASSLAESVYNEQFF
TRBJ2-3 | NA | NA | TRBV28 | TGTGCCAGCATAACACAGGGTGTGGGCACAGATACGCAGTATTTT | CASITQGVGTDTQYF
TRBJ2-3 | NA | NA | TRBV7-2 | TGTGCCAGCAGCTTAGCGGCAGTCACAGATACGCAGTATTTT | CASSLAAVTDTQYF
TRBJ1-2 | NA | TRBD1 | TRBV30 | TGTGCCTGGAGGTCGTTGGACAGGGGGAATGGCTACACCTTC | CAWRSLDRGNGYTF
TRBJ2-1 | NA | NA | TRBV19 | TGTGCCAGTAGTTCCAACAATGAGCAGTTCTTC | CASSSNNEQFF
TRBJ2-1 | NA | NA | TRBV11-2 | TGTGCCAGCAGCTTCGGTACGACGGGCTCCTACAATGAGCAGTTCTTC | CASSFGTTGSYNEQFF
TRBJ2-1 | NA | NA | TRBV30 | TGTGCCTGGAGTGCTGCTCTAGCGCTAAGCTCCTACAATGAGCAGTTCTTC | CAWSAALALSSYNEQFF
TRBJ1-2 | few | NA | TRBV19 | TGTGCCAGTAGCAACTCGGCTGTTCACTATGGCTACACCTTC | CASSNSAVHYGYTF
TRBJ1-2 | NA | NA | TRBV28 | TGTGCCAGCAGTTTAATTACGACCGATGGCTACACCTTC | CASSLITTDGYTF
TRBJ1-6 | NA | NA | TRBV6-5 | TGTGCCAGCAGTACTCCTGGGCGCTCAGGAGCACCCCTCCACTTT | CASSTPGRSGAPLHF
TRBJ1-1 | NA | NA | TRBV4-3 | TGCGCCAGCAGCCACGTACAGAACACTGAAGCTTTCTTT | CASSHVQNTEAFF